The 7 T cell receptor beta chains reported below all come from one sample, sequenced in a study of blood T cell repertoires in COVID-19. Sequencing used immunoSEQ multiplex PCR; TCRdb keeps in-frame clones, though not all of them. The sample consists of some 120,000 clones, about 87% of them appearing once. Input material: peripheral blood. The receptors were gathered from a woman aged 55 to 70 with acute or convalescent COVID-19.

The DNA of the CDR3 is TGTGCCAGCAGCGCCCTCCGGGGCAGGGGGAATGAGCAGTTCTTC. The encoded protein is CASSALRGRGNEQFF. The chain carries TRBV2 and TRBJ2-1, with 7 bases matching TRBD1. Losses at the gene ends were 6 bases for V and 7 bases for J; bases not matched to a gene: 12. Germline V gene data show CDR1 as SNHLY and CDR2 as FYNNEI. The CDR3 sequence is 15 residues long.

This rearrangement joins TRBV4-1 to TRBJ2-1; 13 bases are shared with TRBD2. Germline V lookup: CDR1 MGHRA, CDR2 YSYEKL. This CDR3 has 17 amino acids. J lost 6 bases, V lost 0 bases, and 5 bases had no gene match. The CDR3 here is CASSQDRGTSGANEQFF. The CDR3 nucleotides read TGCGCCAGCAGCCAAGATCGGGGGACTAGCGGGGCCAATGAGCAGTTCTTC.

This clone was observed a few times. V is TRBV7-2 and J is TRBJ1-1, with 9 bases that match TRBD1. This CDR3 contains 14 residues. CDR1 is SGHTA and CDR2 is FQGNSA in the germline V gene. V shed 4 bases and J 4 bases; nucleotides not matched to a gene: 4. The CDR3 reads CASSYTGGGTEAFF. Here the CDR3 DNA reads TGTGCCAGCAGCTACACAGGGGGCGGCACTGAAGCTTTCTTT.

The genes are TRBV3-1 (or the pseudogene TRBV3-2) and TRBJ2-5; D perhaps matches TRBD1 (5 bases). The germline CDR1 and CDR2 sequences are LGHDT and YNNKEL (reference sequence). V lost 0 bases and J 7 bases, leaving 18 bases between the germline ends. The CDR3 runs to 16 residues. CDR3 nucleotide sequence: TGTGCCAGCAGCCAAGATACGTGGGCAGGGTACGGGACCCAGTACTTC. Its protein is CASSQDTWAGYGTQYF.

V gene TRBV11-2 combines with J gene TRBJ2-1, with 8 bases identical to TRBD2. Looked up from germline, CDR1 is SGHAT and CDR2 is FQNNGV. The CDR3 is made up of 14 amino acids. Trimming cost V 5 bases and J 7 bases; bases outside gene matches: 7. CDR3 DNA: TGTGCCAGCAGCCTACCGGGACTAGGGAATGAGCAGTTCTTC. Amino acid sequence: CASSLPGLGNEQFF.

The V call is TRBV7-8, the J call TRBJ2-1; 11 bases agree with TRBD2. The germline V gene has CDR1 SGHVS and CDR2 FQNEAQ. J was trimmed by 9 bases and V by 2 bases; bases with no gene match: 12. This CDR3 is 17 amino acids long. In nucleotides, the CDR3 is TGTGCCAGCAGCTTAACGGGGGCTAGCGGGAGGATCGGTGAGCAGTTCTTC. This translates into CASSLTGASGRIGEQFF.

The CDR3 DNA follows: TGCGCCAGCAGCTTGAGCGGGGGGGTCTCGCCTGAGCAGTTCTTC. The encoded protein is CASSLSGGVSPEQFF. The rearrangement joins TRBV5-1 to TRBJ2-1; 10 nucleotides agree with TRBD2. This CDR3 is 15 amino acids long. Trimming took 1 base from V and 9 from J; bases not matched to a gene: 7. Per germline, CDR1 SGHRS and CDR2 YFSETQ.